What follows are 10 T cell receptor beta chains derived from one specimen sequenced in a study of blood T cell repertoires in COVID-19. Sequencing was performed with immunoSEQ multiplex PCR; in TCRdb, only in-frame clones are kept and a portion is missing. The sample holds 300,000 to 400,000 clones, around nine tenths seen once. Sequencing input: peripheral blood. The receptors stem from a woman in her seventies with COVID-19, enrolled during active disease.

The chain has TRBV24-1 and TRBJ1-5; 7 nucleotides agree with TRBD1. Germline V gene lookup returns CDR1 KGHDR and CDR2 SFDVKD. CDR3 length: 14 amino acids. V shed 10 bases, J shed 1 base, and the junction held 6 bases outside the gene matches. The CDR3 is CATQGVGSNQPQHF. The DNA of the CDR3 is TGTGCCACGCAGGGGGTGGGGAGCAATCAGCCCCAGCATTTT.

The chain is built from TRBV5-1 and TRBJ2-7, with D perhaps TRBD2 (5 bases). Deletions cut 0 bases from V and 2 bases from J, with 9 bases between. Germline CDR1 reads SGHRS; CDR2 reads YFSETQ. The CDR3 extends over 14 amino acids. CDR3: CASSLGPGTYEQYF. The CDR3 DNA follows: TGCGCCAGCAGCTTGGGGCCGGGGACCTACGAGCAGTACTTC.

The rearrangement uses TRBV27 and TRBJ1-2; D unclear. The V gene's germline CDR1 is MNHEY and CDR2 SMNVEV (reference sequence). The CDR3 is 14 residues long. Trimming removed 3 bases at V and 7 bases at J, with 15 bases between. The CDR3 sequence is CASSFRRPGSGYTF. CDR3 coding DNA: TGTGCCAGCAGTTTTCGACGCCCGGGAAGTGGCTACACCTTC.

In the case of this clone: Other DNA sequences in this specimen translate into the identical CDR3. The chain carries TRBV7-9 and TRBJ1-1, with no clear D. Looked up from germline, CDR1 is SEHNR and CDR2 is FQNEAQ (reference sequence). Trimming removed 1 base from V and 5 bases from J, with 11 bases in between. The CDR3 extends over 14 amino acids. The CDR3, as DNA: TGTGCCAGCAGCTTAGGACCCTCCGGGACTGAAGCTTTCTTT. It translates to CASSLGPSGTEAFF.

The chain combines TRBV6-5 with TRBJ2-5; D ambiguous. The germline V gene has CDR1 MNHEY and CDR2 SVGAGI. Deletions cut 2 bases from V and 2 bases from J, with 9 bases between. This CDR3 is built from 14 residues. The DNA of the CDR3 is TGTGCCAGCAGTTACGGTAACTGGCAAGAGACCCAGTACTTC. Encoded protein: CASSYGNWQETQYF.

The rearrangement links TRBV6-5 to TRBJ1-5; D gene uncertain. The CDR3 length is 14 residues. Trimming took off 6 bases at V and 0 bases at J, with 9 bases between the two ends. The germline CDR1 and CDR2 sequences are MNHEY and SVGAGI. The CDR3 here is CASRPQNSNQPQHF. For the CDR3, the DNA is TGTGCCAGCAGACCCCAGAATAGCAATCAGCCCCAGCATTTT.

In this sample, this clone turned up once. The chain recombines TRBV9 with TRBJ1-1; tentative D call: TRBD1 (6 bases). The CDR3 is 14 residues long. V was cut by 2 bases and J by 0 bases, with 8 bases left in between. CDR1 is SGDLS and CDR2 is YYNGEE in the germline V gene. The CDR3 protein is CASSVSGVNTEAFF. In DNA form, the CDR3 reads TGTGCCAGCAGCGTTTCAGGGGTGAACACTGAAGCTTTCTTT.

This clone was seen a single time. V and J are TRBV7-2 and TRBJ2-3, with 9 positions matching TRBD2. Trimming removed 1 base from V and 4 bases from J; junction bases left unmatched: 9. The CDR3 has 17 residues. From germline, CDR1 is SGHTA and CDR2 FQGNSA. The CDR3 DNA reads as TGTGCCAGCAGCTTAGAAGGGGGCGGGGGGGCCCCAGATACGCAGTATTTT. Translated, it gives CASSLEGGGGAPDTQYF.

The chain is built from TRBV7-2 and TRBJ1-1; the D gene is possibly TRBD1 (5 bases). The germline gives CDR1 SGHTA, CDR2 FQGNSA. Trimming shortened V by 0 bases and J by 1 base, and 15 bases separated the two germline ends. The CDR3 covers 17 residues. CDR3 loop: CASSLARQGGRNTEAFF. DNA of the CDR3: TGTGCCAGCAGCTTAGCGCGGCAGGGAGGGCGGAACACTGAAGCTTTCTTT. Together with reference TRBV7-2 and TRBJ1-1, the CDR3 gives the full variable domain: GAGVSQSPSNKVTEKGKDVELRCDPISGHTALYWYRQSLGQGLEFLIYFQGNSAPDKSGLPSDRFSAERTGGSVSTLTIQRTQQEDSAVYLCASSLARQGGRNTEAFFGQGTRLTVV.

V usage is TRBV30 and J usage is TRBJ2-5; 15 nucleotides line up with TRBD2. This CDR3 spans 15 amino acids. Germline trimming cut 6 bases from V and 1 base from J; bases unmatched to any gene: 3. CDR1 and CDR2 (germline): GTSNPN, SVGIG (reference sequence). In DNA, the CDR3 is TGTGCCTGTGGACTAGCGGGGGGGCGCCAAGAGACCCAGTACTTC. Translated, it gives CACGLAGGRQETQYF.